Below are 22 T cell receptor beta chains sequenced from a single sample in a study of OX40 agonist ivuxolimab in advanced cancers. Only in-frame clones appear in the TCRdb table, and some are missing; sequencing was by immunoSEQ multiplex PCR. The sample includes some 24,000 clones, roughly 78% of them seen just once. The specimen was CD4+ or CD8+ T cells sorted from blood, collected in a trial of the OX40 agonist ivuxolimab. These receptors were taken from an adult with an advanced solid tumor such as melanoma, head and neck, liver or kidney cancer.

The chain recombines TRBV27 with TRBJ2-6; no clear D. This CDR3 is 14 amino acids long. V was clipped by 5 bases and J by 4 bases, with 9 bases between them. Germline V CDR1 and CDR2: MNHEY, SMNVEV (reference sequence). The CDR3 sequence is CASSPQTGANVLTF. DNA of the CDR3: TGTGCCAGCAGTCCCCAGACAGGGGCCAACGTCCTGACTTTC.

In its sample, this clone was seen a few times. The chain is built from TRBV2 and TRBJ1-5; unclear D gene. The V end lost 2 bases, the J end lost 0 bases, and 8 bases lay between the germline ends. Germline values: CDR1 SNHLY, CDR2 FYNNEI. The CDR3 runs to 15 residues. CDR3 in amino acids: CASSESSSSNQPQHF. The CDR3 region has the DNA TGTGCCAGCAGTGAATCCAGTAGTAGCAATCAGCCCCAGCATTTT.

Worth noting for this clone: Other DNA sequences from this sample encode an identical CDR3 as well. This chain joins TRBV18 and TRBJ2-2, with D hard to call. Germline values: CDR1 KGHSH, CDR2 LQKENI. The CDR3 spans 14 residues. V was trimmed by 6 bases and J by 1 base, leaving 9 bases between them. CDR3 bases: TGTGCCAGCTCTCTCGGCCGGAACACCGGGGAGCTGTTTTTT. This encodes CASSLGRNTGELFF.

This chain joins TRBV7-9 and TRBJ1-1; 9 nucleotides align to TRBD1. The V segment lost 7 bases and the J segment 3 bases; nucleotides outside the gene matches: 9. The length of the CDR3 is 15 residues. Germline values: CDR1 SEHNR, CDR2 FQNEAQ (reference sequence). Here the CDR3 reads CASIPSGQGYTEAFF. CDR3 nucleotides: TGTGCCAGCATCCCCTCGGGACAGGGCTACACTGAAGCTTTCTTT.

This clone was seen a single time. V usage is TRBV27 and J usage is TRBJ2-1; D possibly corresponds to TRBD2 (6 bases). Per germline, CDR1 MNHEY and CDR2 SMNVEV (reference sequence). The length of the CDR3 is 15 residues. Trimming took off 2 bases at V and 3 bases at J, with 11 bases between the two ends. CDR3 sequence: CASSLGLALYNEQFF. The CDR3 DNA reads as TGTGCCAGCAGTTTAGGCCTAGCGCTCTACAATGAGCAGTTCTTC.

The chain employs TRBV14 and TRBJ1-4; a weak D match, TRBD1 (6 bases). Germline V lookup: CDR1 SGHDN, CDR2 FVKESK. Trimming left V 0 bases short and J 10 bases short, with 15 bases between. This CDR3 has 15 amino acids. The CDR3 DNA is TGTGCCAGCAGCCAAGATTTGGCAGGGGATGGAAAACTGTTTTTT. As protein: CASSQDLAGDGKLFF.

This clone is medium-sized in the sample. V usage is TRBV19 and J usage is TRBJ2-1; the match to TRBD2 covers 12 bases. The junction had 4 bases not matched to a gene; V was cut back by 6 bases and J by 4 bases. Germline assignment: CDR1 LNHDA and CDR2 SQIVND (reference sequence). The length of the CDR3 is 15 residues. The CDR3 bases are TGTGCCAGTAGACGGACTAGCGGGGATTACAATGAGCAGTTCTTC. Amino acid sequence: CASRRTSGDYNEQFF.

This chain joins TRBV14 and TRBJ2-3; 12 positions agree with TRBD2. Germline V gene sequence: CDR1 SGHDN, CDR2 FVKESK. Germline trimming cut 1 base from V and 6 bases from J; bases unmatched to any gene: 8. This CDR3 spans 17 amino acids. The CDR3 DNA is TGTGCCAGCAGCCAAGTTCGACTAGCGGGGGAGCTGGATACGCAGTATTTT. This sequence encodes CASSQVRLAGELDTQYF.

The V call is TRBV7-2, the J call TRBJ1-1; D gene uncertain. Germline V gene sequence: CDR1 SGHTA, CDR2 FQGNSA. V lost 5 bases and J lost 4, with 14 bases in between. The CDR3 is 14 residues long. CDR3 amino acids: CASSLSAGVTEAFF. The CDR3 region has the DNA TGTGCCAGCAGCCTCTCCGCAGGAGTCACTGAAGCTTTCTTT.

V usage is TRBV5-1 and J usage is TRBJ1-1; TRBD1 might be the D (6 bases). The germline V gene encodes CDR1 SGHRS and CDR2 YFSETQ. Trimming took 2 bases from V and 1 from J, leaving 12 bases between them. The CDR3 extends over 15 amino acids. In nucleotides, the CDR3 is TGCGCCAGCAGCTTCGCGGGGGGCAGGAACACTGAAGCTTTCTTT. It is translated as CASSFAGGRNTEAFF. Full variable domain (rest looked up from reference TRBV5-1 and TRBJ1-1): KAGVTQTPRYLIKTRGQQVTLSCSPISGHRSVSWYQQTPGQGLQFLFEYFSETQRNKGNFPGRFSGRQFSNSRSEMNVSTLELGDSALYLCASSFAGGRNTEAFFGQGTRLTVV.

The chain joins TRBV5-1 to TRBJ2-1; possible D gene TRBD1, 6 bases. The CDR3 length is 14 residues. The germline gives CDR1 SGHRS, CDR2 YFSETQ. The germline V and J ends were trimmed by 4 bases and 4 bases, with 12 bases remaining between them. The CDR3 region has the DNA TGCGCCAGCAGCCTGGGACACGGTTACAATGAGCAGTTCTTC. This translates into CASSLGHGYNEQFF.

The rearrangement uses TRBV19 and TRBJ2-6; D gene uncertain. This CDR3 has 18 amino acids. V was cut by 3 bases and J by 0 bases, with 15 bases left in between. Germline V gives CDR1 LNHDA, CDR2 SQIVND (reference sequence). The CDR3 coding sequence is TGTGCCAGTAGTATTACAATCGGACCGTTCTCTGGGGCCAACGTCCTGACTTTC. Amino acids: CASSITIGPFSGANVLTF.

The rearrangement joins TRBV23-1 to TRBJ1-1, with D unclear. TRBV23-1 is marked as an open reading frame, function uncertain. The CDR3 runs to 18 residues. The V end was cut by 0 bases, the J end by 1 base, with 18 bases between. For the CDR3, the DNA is TGCGCCAGCAGTCAATCCAAAGAGGGCCGAGCCCAGAACACTGAAGCTTTCTTT. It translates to CASSQSKEGRAQNTEAFF.

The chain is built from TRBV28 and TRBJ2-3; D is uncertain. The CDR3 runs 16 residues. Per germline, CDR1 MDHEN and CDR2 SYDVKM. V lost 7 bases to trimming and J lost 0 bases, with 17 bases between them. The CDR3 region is CASTPKTSTSTDTQYF. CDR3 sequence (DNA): TGTGCCAGCACCCCAAAGACCTCAACTAGCACAGATACGCAGTATTTT.

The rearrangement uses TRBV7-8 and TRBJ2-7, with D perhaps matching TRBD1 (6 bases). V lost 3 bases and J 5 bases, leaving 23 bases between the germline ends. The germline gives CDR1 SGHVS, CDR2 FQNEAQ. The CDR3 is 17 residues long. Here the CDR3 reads CASSFRGSGSELNEQYF. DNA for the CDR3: TGTGCCAGCAGCTTTAGGGGGTCAGGGAGTGAGTTAAACGAGCAGTACTTC.

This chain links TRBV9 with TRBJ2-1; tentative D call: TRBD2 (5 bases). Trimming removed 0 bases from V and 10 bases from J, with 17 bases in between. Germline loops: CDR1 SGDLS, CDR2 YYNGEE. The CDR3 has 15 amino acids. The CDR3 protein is CASSVGLARGVEQFF. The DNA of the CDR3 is TGTGCCAGCAGCGTAGGTCTAGCTCGCGGAGTGGAGCAGTTCTTC.

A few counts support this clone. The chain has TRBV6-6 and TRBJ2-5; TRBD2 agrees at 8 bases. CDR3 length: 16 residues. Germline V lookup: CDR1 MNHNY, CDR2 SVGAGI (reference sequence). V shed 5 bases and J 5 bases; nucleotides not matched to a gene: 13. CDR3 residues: CASSVQGSGVKETQYF. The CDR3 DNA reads TGTGCCAGCAGTGTCCAGGGTAGCGGGGTAAAGGAGACCCAGTACTTC.

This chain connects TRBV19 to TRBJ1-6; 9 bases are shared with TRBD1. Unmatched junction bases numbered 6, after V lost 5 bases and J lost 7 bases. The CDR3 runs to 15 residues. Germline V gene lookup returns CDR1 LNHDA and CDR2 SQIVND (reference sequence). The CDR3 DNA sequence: TGTGCCAGTAGTTTGGACAGGGGAACAAATTCACCCCTCCACTTT. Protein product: CASSLDRGTNSPLHF.

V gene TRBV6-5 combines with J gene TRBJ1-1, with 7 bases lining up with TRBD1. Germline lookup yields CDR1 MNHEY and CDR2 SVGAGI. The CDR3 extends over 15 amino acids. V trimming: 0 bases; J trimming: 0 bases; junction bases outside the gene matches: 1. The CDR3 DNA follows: TGTGCCAGCAGTTACTCGACAGGGCTGAACACTGAAGCTTTCTTT. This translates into CASSYSTGLNTEAFF.

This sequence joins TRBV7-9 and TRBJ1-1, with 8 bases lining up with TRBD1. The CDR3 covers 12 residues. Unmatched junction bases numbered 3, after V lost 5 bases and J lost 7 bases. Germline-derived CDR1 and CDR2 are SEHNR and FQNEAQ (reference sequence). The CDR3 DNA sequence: TGTGCCAGCAGCCGCGACAGGGGTGAAGCTTTCTTT. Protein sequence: CASSRDRGEAFF.

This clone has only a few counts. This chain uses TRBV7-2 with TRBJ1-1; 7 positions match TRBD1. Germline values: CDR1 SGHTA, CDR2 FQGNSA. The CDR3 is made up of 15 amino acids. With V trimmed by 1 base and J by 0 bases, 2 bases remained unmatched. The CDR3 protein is CASSLGGQLNTEAFF. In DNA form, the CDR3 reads TGTGCCAGCAGCTTAGGGGGACAGCTGAACACTGAAGCTTTCTTT. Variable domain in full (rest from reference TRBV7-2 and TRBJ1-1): GAGVSQSPSNKVTEKGKDVELRCDPISGHTALYWYRQSLGQGLEFLIYFQGNSAPDKSGLPSDRFSAERTGGSVSTLTIQRTQQEDSAVYLCASSLGGQLNTEAFFGQGTRLTVV.

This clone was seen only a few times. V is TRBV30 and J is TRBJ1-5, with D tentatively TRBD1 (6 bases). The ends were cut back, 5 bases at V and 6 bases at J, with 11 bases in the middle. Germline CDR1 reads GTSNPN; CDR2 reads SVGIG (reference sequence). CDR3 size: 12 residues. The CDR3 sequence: CAWGRGGQPQHF. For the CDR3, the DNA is TGTGCCTGGGGCAGGGGTGGTCAGCCCCAGCATTTT.